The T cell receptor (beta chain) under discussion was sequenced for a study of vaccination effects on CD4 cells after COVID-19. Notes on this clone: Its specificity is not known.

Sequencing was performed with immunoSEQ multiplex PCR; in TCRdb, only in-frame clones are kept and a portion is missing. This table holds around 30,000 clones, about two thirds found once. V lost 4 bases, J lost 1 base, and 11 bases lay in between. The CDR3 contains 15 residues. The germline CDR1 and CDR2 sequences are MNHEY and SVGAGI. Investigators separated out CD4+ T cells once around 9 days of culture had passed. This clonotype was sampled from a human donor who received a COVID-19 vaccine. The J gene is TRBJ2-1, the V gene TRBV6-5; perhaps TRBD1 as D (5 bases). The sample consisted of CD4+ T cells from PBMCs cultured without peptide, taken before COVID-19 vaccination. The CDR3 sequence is CASSSWKGSYNEQFF. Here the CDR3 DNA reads TGTGCCAGCAGTTCTTGGAAGGGGTCCTACAATGAGCAGTTCTTC.